Listed here is a single T cell receptor (beta chain). What it binds is not known. The entry originates in a study of glioma-infiltrating T cells. Using RNA template, CDR3s of TCR alpha and beta were amplified with iRepertoire arm-PCR. One-step reverse transcription and amplification started from roughly 100-400 ng of tissue mRNA or PBMC total RNA. TCRdb reprocessed the multiplex PCR reads with MiXCR, giving one entry per CDR3 protein. Among approximately 12,000 distinct CDR3 sequences listed, around 27% were seen once. Whole-study findings and limits: Non-neoplastic patients had below-expected tissue-blood divergence, while all gliomas exceeded expectation.

The J segment lost 4 bases and the V segment lost 2 bases, leaving 10 bases of the junction unmatched. Germline CDR1 and CDR2: SGHRS and YFSETQ. There are 17 residues in the CDR3. This TCR came from a human donor with low-grade glioma or glioblastoma, undergoing nonglioma brain surgery, or in good health (not recorded which). This rearrangement joins TRBV5-1 to TRBJ2-1, with TRBD1 matching 9 bases. Sequenced: glioma tissue, nonneoplastic brain tissue, or PBMCs (not recorded which). CDR3 sequence (DNA): TGCGCCAGCAGCTTCGGGAACCGGGACAGGGTATACAATGAGCAGTTCTTC. It translates to CASSFGNRDRVYNEQFF.